The 28 T cell receptor beta chains in this list originate from one sample, sequenced in a study of blood T cell repertoires in COVID-19. Sequenced by immunoSEQ multiplex PCR; TCRdb stores in-frame clones only, minus some. The sample carries approximately 320,000 clones, about 92% recorded once. What was sequenced was PBMCs or T cells enriched from blood (not recorded which). The source of these receptors is a man in his 60s who had recovered from COVID-19.

The genes are TRBV7-2 and TRBJ1-2, with D unresolved. Trimming removed 5 bases at V and 4 bases at J, with 14 bases between. Germline loops: CDR1 SGHTA, CDR2 FQGNSA. This CDR3 region has 14 residues. CDR3 loop: CASSGARGSYGYTF. CDR3 DNA: TGTGCCAGCAGCGGAGCCCGCGGGTCCTATGGCTACACCTTC.

This sequence joins TRBV5-1 and TRBJ2-3; D might be TRBD2 (7 bases). CDR1 is SGHRS, CDR2 YFSETQ, per germline. The CDR3 length is 18 residues. Trimming took 1 base from V and 0 from J, leaving 18 bases between them. Here the CDR3 DNA reads TGCGCCAGCAGCTTGCCCAAGAGCGGGACATTTAGCACAGATACGCAGTATTTT. This encodes CASSLPKSGTFSTDTQYF.

This chain joins TRBV19 and TRBJ2-1, with 7 nucleotides matching TRBD1. The germline V gene encodes CDR1 LNHDA and CDR2 SQIVND (reference sequence). After removal of 5 bases from V and 0 bases from J, the junction contained 7 bases not matched to a gene. CDR3 size: 16 residues. The CDR3 spells CASSPPTGSSYNEQFF. CDR3 sequence (DNA): TGTGCCAGTAGTCCGCCGACAGGGAGCTCCTACAATGAGCAGTTCTTC.

The chain joins TRBV7-9 to TRBJ2-7, with a weak D call TRBD1 (6 bases). V gave up 1 base and J gave up 2 bases, with 9 bases separating them. CDR1 is SEHNR, CDR2 FQNEAQ, per germline (reference sequence). The CDR3 is 14 amino acids. The chain's CDR3 is CASSLGGPPYEQYF. CDR3 in DNA: TGTGCCAGCAGCTTAGGGGGGCCCCCCTACGAGCAGTACTTC. Using reference TRBV7-9 and TRBJ2-7 for the parts outside the CDR3, the full variable domain is DTGVSQNPRHKITKRGQNVTFRCDPISEHNRLYWYRQTLGQGPEFLTYFQNEAQLEKSRLLSDRFSAERPKGSFSTLEIQRTEQGDSAMYLCASSLGGPPYEQYFGPGTRLTVT.

The gene calls are TRBV19 and TRBJ1-5; a weak D match, TRBD1 (5 bases). The CDR3 length is 16 residues. In germline, CDR1 is LNHDA, CDR2 SQIVND (reference sequence). Trimming took 4 bases from V and 1 from J, leaving 14 bases between them. As DNA, the CDR3 is TGTGCCAGTAGTACATTTCAGGGTAACAGCAATCAGCCCCAGCATTTT. Protein sequence: CASSTFQGNSNQPQHF.

CDR3 bases: TGTGCCAGCACCCATGGACAGGGTTCGAACTATGGCTACACCTTC. This encodes CASTHGQGSNYGYTF. V gene TRBV7-9 combines with J gene TRBJ1-2, with 8 positions matching TRBD1. This CDR3 has 15 amino acids. The V gene's germline CDR1 is SEHNR and CDR2 FQNEAQ (reference sequence). V shed 7 bases, J shed 2 bases, and the junction held 9 bases outside the gene matches.

The V call is TRBV10-1, the J call TRBJ2-1; 9 bases are shared with TRBD2. Losses at the gene ends were 5 bases for V and 6 bases for J; bases not matched to a gene: 17. This CDR3 region has 18 residues. From germline, CDR1 is WNHNN and CDR2 SYGVQD (reference sequence). CDR3 in DNA: TGCGCCAGCAGTAAAGGGGAAGTGGGGCTAGCGGGGCGCAATGAGCAGTTCTTC. It yields the protein CASSKGEVGLAGRNEQFF.

The rearrangement uses TRBV6-4 and TRBJ2-2; D is perhaps TRBD2 (6 bases). Trimming removed 6 bases at V and 5 bases at J, with 10 bases between. Germline V gene data show CDR1 as MRHNA and CDR2 as SNTAGT. The CDR3 is made up of 13 amino acids. CDR3 residues: CASSTEGTGELFF. The CDR3 coding sequence is TGTGCCAGCAGCACGGAGGGTACCGGGGAGCTGTTTTTT.

The chain employs TRBV7-6 and TRBJ2-5; possibly TRBD1 for D (5 bases). Germline V lookup: CDR1 SGHVS, CDR2 FNYEAQ. V lost 1 base and J 0 bases, leaving 9 bases between the germline ends. CDR3 length equals 15 residues. CDR3 sequence: CASSLVRRDQETQYF. Written as DNA, the CDR3 is TGTGCCAGCAGCTTAGTCCGCAGGGACCAAGAGACCCAGTACTTC.

This chain uses TRBV7-9 with TRBJ1-4; 7 positions agree with TRBD1. Looked up from germline, CDR1 is SEHNR and CDR2 is FQNEAQ (reference sequence). The CDR3 totals 17 residues. J was trimmed by 0 bases and V by 3 bases; bases with no gene match: 7. The CDR3 reads CASSLTGSEATNEKLFF. CDR3 bases: TGTGCCAGCAGCTTGACAGGGTCCGAGGCAACTAATGAAAAACTGTTTTTT. The full variable domain, in which reference TRBV7-9 and TRBJ1-4 provide the parts outside the CDR3, is DTGVSQNPRHKITKRGQNVTFRCDPISEHNRLYWYRQTLGQGPEFLTYFQNEAQLEKSRLLSDRFSAERPKGSFSTLEIQRTEQGDSAMYLCASSLTGSEATNEKLFFGSGTQLSVL.

This chain uses TRBV3-1 (or the pseudogene TRBV3-2) with TRBJ2-5, with TRBD1 as a possible D gene (5 bases). Germline V gives CDR1 LGHDT, CDR2 YNNKEL (reference sequence). This CDR3 has 14 residues. The ends were cut back, 0 bases at V and 7 bases at J, with 12 bases in the middle. The CDR3 here is CASSQDWQGGTQYF. CDR3 DNA: TGTGCCAGCAGCCAAGATTGGCAGGGTGGGACCCAGTACTTC.

The chain recombines TRBV4-3 with TRBJ1-3; the D is unclear. CDR1 is LGHNA, CDR2 YSLEER, per germline. Trimming took 2 bases from V and 0 from J, leaving 5 bases between them. The CDR3 loop spans 14 amino acids. In DNA, the CDR3 is TGCGCCAGCAGCCAATCGAGCTCTGGAAACACCATATATTTT. Protein sequence: CASSQSSSGNTIYF.

The rearrangement joins TRBV10-3 to TRBJ2-2; D is possibly TRBD1 (6 bases). Germline V lookup: CDR1 ENHRY, CDR2 SYGVKD. V gave up 2 bases and J gave up 0 bases, with 16 bases separating them. The CDR3 runs to 18 residues. The CDR3 sequence is CAISEAETGRTNTGELFF. The CDR3 nucleotides read TGTGCCATCAGTGAGGCGGAGACAGGCCGAACGAACACCGGGGAGCTGTTTTTT.

This clone is a singleton in its sample. The chain recombines TRBV18 with TRBJ2-7, with unresolved D. Germline V gene lookup returns CDR1 KGHSH and CDR2 LQKENI. CDR3 length: 15 residues. Deletions cut 2 bases from V and 2 bases from J, with 13 bases between. CDR3: CASSPYTTQPYEQYF. CDR3 nucleotides: TGTGCCAGCTCACCATATACTACCCAACCCTACGAGCAGTACTTC. Full variable domain (missing parts from reference TRBV18 and TRBJ2-7): NAGVMQNPRHLVRRRGQEARLRCSPMKGHSHVYWYRQLPEEGLKFMVYLQKENIIDESGMPKERFSAEFPKEGPSILRIQQVVRGDSAAYFCASSPYTTQPYEQYFGPGTRLTVT.

V is TRBV14 and J is TRBJ2-3; TRBD1 is a possible D gene (6 bases). This CDR3 has 16 amino acids. The V end was cut by 2 bases, the J end by 0 bases, with 12 bases between. The germline V gene has CDR1 SGHDN and CDR2 FVKESK. Here the CDR3 reads CASSQFFTGSTDTQYF. CDR3 DNA sequence: TGTGCCAGCAGCCAATTTTTCACAGGGAGCACAGATACGCAGTATTTT.

The genes are TRBV7-3 and TRBJ2-3; a weak D match, TRBD1 (6 bases). Germline values: CDR1 SGHTA, CDR2 FQGTGA. The CDR3 loop spans 14 amino acids. The V end lost 8 bases, the J end lost 2 bases, and 14 bases lay between the germline ends. The CDR3: CASGRDKNTDTQYF. CDR3 nucleotide sequence: TGTGCCAGCGGCCGGGACAAAAACACAGATACGCAGTATTTT.

This chain links TRBV7-9 with TRBJ1-1, with 7 bases lining up with TRBD1. The CDR3 runs 15 residues. Germline V gives CDR1 SEHNR, CDR2 FQNEAQ (reference sequence). Trimming removed 4 bases from V and 1 base from J; junction bases left unmatched: 6. The DNA of the CDR3 is TGTGCCAGCAGCTCAATCAGGGACAGGAACACTGAAGCTTTCTTT. Its protein product is CASSSIRDRNTEAFF.

This clone has a handful of counts. This chain links TRBV7-9 with TRBJ2-5; unclear D gene. The CDR3 extends over 13 amino acids. The V and J ends lost 5 bases and 1 base respectively, with 8 bases between them. CDR1 is SEHNR and CDR2 is FQNEAQ in the germline V gene (reference sequence). The CDR3 loop is CASSPLVQETQYF. The DNA of the CDR3 is TGTGCCAGCAGCCCATTAGTCCAAGAGACCCAGTACTTC.

The J gene is TRBJ1-5, the V gene TRBV18, with a weak D call TRBD1 (5 bases). The CDR3 has 15 residues. Germline lookup yields CDR1 KGHSH and CDR2 LQKENI. Trimming removed 4 bases at V and 2 bases at J, with 12 bases between. CDR3 sequence: CASSLGGGGNQPQHF. The DNA for the CDR3 is TGTGCCAGCTCACTGGGGGGAGGCGGCAATCAGCCCCAGCATTTT.

This clone was observed a single time. The chain employs TRBV6-5 and TRBJ1-1; D is possibly TRBD1 (5 bases). The CDR3 runs 13 residues. V lost 2 bases and J 5 bases, leaving 9 bases between the germline ends. Looked up from germline, CDR1 is MNHEY and CDR2 is SVGAGI. CDR3 in DNA: TGTGCCAGCAGTTACGGGGGGGAGACTGAAGCTTTCTTT. Its protein is CASSYGGETEAFF.

Concerning this clone itself: The junction shows a germline mismatch at one end, possibly a read error. The CDR3 reads CTSRREGTNTRDTQYF. In nucleotides, the CDR3 is TGTACCAGCAGGCGTGAGGGGACTAATACGCGGGATACGCAGTATTTT. The J gene is TRBJ2-3, the V gene TRBV18; TRBD2 matches 7 bases. From germline, CDR1 is KGHSH and CDR2 LQKENI. This CDR3 has 16 amino acids.

This clone was seen a few times. The V call is TRBV5-8, the J call TRBJ2-1; no clear D gene. Per germline, CDR1 SGHTS and CDR2 YDEGEE. V lost 4 bases and J lost 0, with 5 bases in between. This CDR3 spans 13 amino acids. This chain's CDR3 is CASSASSYNEQFF. Here the CDR3 DNA reads TGTGCCAGCAGCGCGAGCTCCTACAATGAGCAGTTCTTC.

The chain has TRBV5-1 and TRBJ2-3; 16 bases are a match to TRBD2. Germline lookup yields CDR1 SGHRS and CDR2 YFSETQ. The CDR3 is made up of 21 amino acids. J was trimmed by 4 bases and V by 0 bases; bases with no gene match: 14. The CDR3 protein is CASSLALGLGLAGGPSDTQYF. Here the CDR3 DNA reads TGCGCCAGCAGCTTGGCCCTAGGGCTGGGACTAGCGGGAGGGCCCTCAGATACGCAGTATTTT.

The chain employs TRBV3-1 (or the pseudogene TRBV3-2) and TRBJ2-4; TRBD2 aligns across 11 bases. Losses at the gene ends were 0 bases for V and 13 bases for J; bases not matched to a gene: 5. Germline V gene sequence: CDR1 LGHDT, CDR2 YNNKEL (reference sequence). The CDR3 extends over 14 amino acids. This chain's CDR3 is CASSQDASGRLQYF. The DNA of the CDR3 is TGTGCCAGCAGCCAAGACGCTAGCGGGAGGCTGCAGTACTTC.

Only one count was recorded for this clone. The rearrangement uses TRBV4-2 and TRBJ1-3, with D perhaps TRBD1 (5 bases). Germline CDR1 and CDR2: LGHNA and YNFKEQ. Trimming stripped 1 base from V and 3 bases from J, with 19 bases between. The CDR3 loop spans 18 amino acids. CDR3 DNA: TGTGCCAGCAGCCAAGTCGCCCCCGCAGGGATTGGTGGAAACACCATATATTTT. Translated, it gives CASSQVAPAGIGGNTIYF.

This chain links TRBV6-5 with TRBJ1-3, with a weak D call TRBD1 (5 bases). There are 16 residues in the CDR3. Germline V CDR1 and CDR2: MNHEY, SVGAGI. V lost 2 bases, J lost 4 bases, and 15 bases lay in between. The CDR3 DNA reads TGTGCCAGCAGTTACACCCCCAGGGATGGGGGAAACACCATATATTTT. It encodes CASSYTPRDGGNTIYF.

The chain links TRBV9 to TRBJ2-2; D might be TRBD1 (5 bases). Trimming stripped 7 bases from V and 3 bases from J, with 13 bases between. CDR1 is SGDLS and CDR2 is YYNGEE in the germline V gene. The CDR3 sequence is 14 residues long. The CDR3 sequence: CASAVGPDTGELFF. In nucleotides, the CDR3 is TGTGCCAGCGCGGTGGGGCCCGACACCGGGGAGCTGTTTTTT.

The CDR3 is CASSLGASGYNEQFF. CDR3 DNA: TGTGCCAGCAGCTTGGGGGCTAGCGGTTACAATGAGCAGTTCTTC. The chain links TRBV5-6 to TRBJ2-1, with 7 bases that match TRBD2. The germline V gene encodes CDR1 SGHDT and CDR2 YYEEEE. The CDR3 is 15 residues long. Losses at the gene ends were 0 bases for V and 4 bases for J; bases not matched to a gene: 4.